The 21 T cell receptor beta chains below were found in one sample sequenced in a study of blood T cell repertoires in COVID-19. TCRdb's table, derived via immunoSEQ multiplex PCR, lists solely in-frame clones and lacks some. The sample carries almost 200,000 clones, approximately 88% recorded once. The sample taken for sequencing was PBMCs or T cells enriched from blood (not recorded which). Receptor source: a woman between 18 and 30 years old who had recovered from COVID-19.

This clone was picked up one time. The rearrangement links TRBV3-1 (or the pseudogene TRBV3-2) to TRBJ1-1, with TRBD1 matching 7 bases. CDR3 length: 13 amino acids. Germline CDR1 reads LGHDT; CDR2 reads YNNKEL (reference sequence). J lost 7 bases, V lost 1 base, and 3 bases had no gene match. The CDR3 DNA sequence: TGTGCCAGCAGCCAAGGGACAGGCAATGAAGCTTTCTTT. It codes for CASSQGTGNEAFF.

The chain combines TRBV30 with TRBJ2-4, with D maybe TRBD2 (6 bases). Germline V CDR1 and CDR2: GTSNPN, SVGIG (reference sequence). The CDR3 loop spans 17 amino acids. V lost 4 bases, J lost 4 bases, and 23 bases lay in between. The CDR3 DNA is TGTGCCTGGAAGGAGGGCGGCAGCTCGCTCTTAAAAAACATTCAGTACTTC. Amino acids: CAWKEGGSSLLKNIQYF.

This clone appeared once. The J gene is TRBJ1-5, the V gene TRBV3-1 (or the pseudogene TRBV3-2), with 7 bases identical to TRBD1. The germline CDR1 and CDR2 sequences are LGHDT and YNNKEL (reference sequence). This CDR3 is 16 amino acids long. V was clipped by 2 bases and J by 9 bases; unmatched bases: 13. The CDR3 reads CASSQQGTDLQGPQHF. DNA for the CDR3: TGTGCCAGCAGCCAACAGGGGACAGACCTTCAGGGGCCCCAGCATTTT.

V gene TRBV12-5 combines with J gene TRBJ1-2; 7 nucleotides line up with TRBD1. This CDR3 contains 14 residues. The V gene's germline CDR1 is LGHNT and CDR2 FRNRAP. The ends lost 6 bases at V and 4 bases at J; junction bases unmatched: 8. The CDR3 reads CASGPRTGVYGYTF. As DNA, the CDR3 is TGTGCTAGTGGGCCCCGGACAGGAGTCTATGGCTACACCTTC.

The rearrangement joins TRBV9 to TRBJ2-7, with 7 bases that match TRBD1. Germline CDR1 reads SGDLS; CDR2 reads YYNGEE. V trimming: 3 bases; J trimming: 6 bases; junction bases outside the gene matches: 0. CDR3 length: 11 residues. Here the CDR3 reads CASSAGGEQYF. The CDR3 DNA sequence: TGTGCCAGCAGCGCAGGGGGCGAGCAGTACTTC.

V gene TRBV3-1 (or the pseudogene TRBV3-2) combines with J gene TRBJ1-1, with a tentative D call TRBD1 (5 bases). The CDR3 has 15 amino acids. V was clipped by 3 bases and J by 5 bases, with 16 bases between them. Looked up from germline, CDR1 is LGHDT and CDR2 is YNNKEL (reference sequence). CDR3 loop: CASSHGGEGWTEAFF. The CDR3 DNA reads as TGTGCCAGCAGCCACGGGGGGGAAGGATGGACTGAAGCTTTCTTT.

For this clone: Other DNA sequences in the sample encode the same CDR3. The CDR3, as DNA: TGTGCCAGCAGTCCCAGGGGAGTGGGTGAAGCTTTCTTT. Its protein product is CASSPRGVGEAFF. The chain joins TRBV6-5 to TRBJ1-1; D is possibly TRBD1 (6 bases). Germline V gives CDR1 MNHEY, CDR2 SVGAGI. V lost 5 bases to trimming and J lost 7 bases, with 14 bases between them. The CDR3 is 13 residues long.

This sequence joins TRBV18 and TRBJ1-1, with D unclear. This CDR3 has 13 amino acids. Germline assignment: CDR1 KGHSH and CDR2 LQKENI. Between the trimmed V and J ends, which lost 5 bases and 6 bases, there was a span of 13 bases. In DNA form, the CDR3 reads TGTGCCAGCTCAACCTCGGACGGGGCTGAAGCTTTCTTT. Translating it yields CASSTSDGAEAFF.

The chain couples TRBV7-2 to TRBJ2-7, with 10 bases matching TRBD1. This CDR3 is 14 amino acids long. Germline V gives CDR1 SGHTA, CDR2 FQGNSA. With 5 bases clipped from V and 5 bases from J, the junction kept 6 bases outside the gene matches. The CDR3 loop reads CASSPRQGANEQYF. The CDR3, as DNA: TGTGCCAGCAGCCCCCGACAGGGGGCCAACGAGCAGTACTTC.

This chain joins TRBV28 and TRBJ1-2, with TRBD1 identical over 7 bases. Looked up from germline, CDR1 is MDHEN and CDR2 is SYDVKM. The CDR3 runs to 15 residues. V was pared by 6 bases and J by 4 bases, with 11 bases of the junction left unmatched. CDR3 amino acids: CASREGTALSYGYTF. The CDR3 coding sequence is TGTGCCAGCAGAGAAGGGACAGCTCTTAGCTATGGCTACACCTTC.

The V gene is TRBV6-5, the J gene TRBJ1-1, with 8 bases identical to TRBD1. The J segment lost 3 bases and the V segment lost 5 bases, leaving 8 bases of the junction unmatched. The length of the CDR3 is 15 residues. Germline loops: CDR1 MNHEY, CDR2 SVGAGI. Here the CDR3 DNA reads TGTGCCAGCAGTATCGCCCCAGGGGGCTACACTGAAGCTTTCTTT. Translating it yields CASSIAPGGYTEAFF.

V usage is TRBV14 and J usage is TRBJ2-4, with D possibly TRBD1 on 5 matching bases. Deletions cut 0 bases from V and 6 bases from J, with 9 bases between. The germline V gene has CDR1 SGHDN and CDR2 FVKESK. The CDR3 covers 14 residues. CDR3 region: CASSQEYQGNIQYF. In DNA form, the CDR3 reads TGTGCCAGCAGCCAAGAATATCAGGGAAACATTCAGTACTTC.

This clone was counted only a few times. The chain combines TRBV28 with TRBJ1-6, with D hard to call. The germline gives CDR1 MDHEN, CDR2 SYDVKM. The ends were cut back, 5 bases at V and 8 bases at J, with 10 bases in the middle. CDR3 size: 13 residues. CDR3 residues: CASSIRRDSPLHF. The CDR3 nucleotides read TGTGCCAGCAGTATTAGGAGGGATTCACCCCTCCACTTT. Drawing the rest from reference TRBV28 and TRBJ1-6, the complete variable domain is DVKVTQSSRYLVKRTGEKVFLECVQDMDHENMFWYRQDPGLGLRLIYFSYDVKMKEKGDIPEGYSVSREKKERFSLILESASTNQTSMYLCASSIRRDSPLHFGNGTRLTVT.

CDR3 region: CASRGQGITGELFF. The CDR3 DNA follows: TGTGCCAGCAGAGGACAGGGTATCACCGGGGAGCTGTTTTTT. The V and J genes are TRBV6-5 and TRBJ2-2; TRBD1 agrees at 8 bases. The CDR3 is made up of 14 amino acids. V gave up 6 bases and J gave up 4 bases; unmatched junction bases: 4. Germline V lookup: CDR1 MNHEY, CDR2 SVGAGI.

The chain is built from TRBV7-6 and TRBJ2-1; the D gene is possibly TRBD1 (5 bases). The CDR3 totals 16 residues. Germline CDR1 SGHVS, CDR2 FNYEAQ. Trimming removed 1 base from V and 7 bases from J, with 17 bases in between. CDR3 coding DNA: TGTGCCAGCAGCTTAGTCTCGGTTCAGGGTGCAAATGAGCAGTTCTTC. Amino acids: CASSLVSVQGANEQFF.

This chain uses TRBV27 with TRBJ2-2; TRBD2 might be the D (6 bases). The CDR3 spans 18 residues. Trimming shortened V by 1 base and J by 0 bases, and 15 bases separated the two germline ends. Looked up from germline, CDR1 is MNHEY and CDR2 is SMNVEV (reference sequence). CDR3 coding DNA: TGTGCCAGCAGTTTATATTCTCGGGACTTCGCGAACACCGGGGAGCTGTTTTTT. Amino acids: CASSLYSRDFANTGELFF.

This chain connects TRBV7-8 to TRBJ1-5; 7 bases map to TRBD1. This CDR3 comprises 18 residues. The J segment lost 0 bases and the V segment lost 5 bases, leaving 13 bases of the junction unmatched. Germline CDR1 reads SGHVS; CDR2 reads FQNEAQ. The CDR3 DNA reads as TGTGCCAGCAGCCTCGACAGGGAGCCGCTCTATAGCAATCAGCCCCAGCATTTT. Translating gives CASSLDREPLYSNQPQHF.

This chain links TRBV19 with TRBJ1-2; D gene unclear. Trimming stripped 11 bases from V and 8 bases from J, with 12 bases between. Germline V gene sequence: CDR1 LNHDA, CDR2 SQIVND (reference sequence). CDR3 length: 10 amino acids. The CDR3 loop is CAVYMGGYTF. The CDR3 DNA sequence: TGTGCCGTTTATATGGGCGGCTACACCTTC. The full variable domain, completed using reference TRBV19 and TRBJ1-2, is DGGITQSPKYLFRKEGQNVTLSCEQNLNHDAMYWYRQDPGQGLRLIYYSQIVNDFQKGDIAEGYSVSREKKESFPLTVTSAQKNPTAFYLCAVYMGGYTFGSGTRLTVV.

This chain links TRBV5-1 with TRBJ2-1; D uncertain. Trimming pared 4 bases from V and 2 bases from J, leaving 10 bases between. Germline loops: CDR1 SGHRS, CDR2 YFSETQ. The CDR3 spans 14 residues. The CDR3 region is CASSEERPYNEQFF. CDR3 sequence (DNA): TGCGCCAGCAGCGAGGAGAGGCCCTACAATGAGCAGTTCTTC.

The gene calls are TRBV7-9 and TRBJ2-1; the D gene is possibly TRBD1 (5 bases). Trimming took 7 bases from V and 5 from J, leaving 21 bases between them. Germline CDR1 SEHNR, CDR2 FQNEAQ (reference sequence). There are 16 residues in the CDR3. Here the CDR3 DNA reads TGTGCCAGCACCCCCTTGGGGCAGGGATGGGACAATGAGCAGTTCTTC. It yields the protein CASTPLGQGWDNEQFF.

This clone was recorded once. The V and J genes are TRBV5-1 and TRBJ2-3, with 9 bases fitting TRBD2. The germline V gene encodes CDR1 SGHRS and CDR2 YFSETQ. CDR3 length: 16 residues. Trimming removed 0 bases from V and 5 bases from J; junction bases left unmatched: 7. CDR3 coding DNA: TGCGCCAGCAGCTTGGTTGGCGGGGGGGCGATAGATACGCAGTATTTT. This codes for CASSLVGGGAIDTQYF.